The 9 T cell receptor beta chains below come from one sample, sequenced in a study of cytomegalovirus exposure and HLA in healthy donors. 13 Jbeta primers and 60 Vbeta primers were used for the PCR. The table came from immunoSEQ multiplex PCR; TCRdb's copy has only in-frame clones and leaves some out. The repertoire consists of under 250,000 clones, with more than 70% occurring once and the leading ten covering 1% to 1.5%. The sample consisted of PBMCs. The receptors were gathered from a human donor in good health.

V usage is TRBV30 and J usage is TRBJ2-2; D is uncertain. This CDR3 has 14 amino acids. The germline CDR1 and CDR2 sequences are GTSNPN and SVGIG (reference sequence). V was cut by 0 bases and J by 7 bases, with 12 bases left in between. CDR3 bases: TGTGCCTGGAGTGTAACGGTACGAGGCGGGGAGCTGTTTTTT. Its protein is CAWSVTVRGGELFF.

The CDR3 coding sequence is TGTGCCAGCAGCCTCAGGGGGCTTAGGGGGAGGGCCGACAATGAGCAGTTCTTC. It yields the protein CASSLRGLRGRADNEQFF. The genes are TRBV2 and TRBJ2-1, with D tentatively TRBD1 (8 bases). Germline lookup yields CDR1 SNHLY and CDR2 FYNNEI. This CDR3 contains 18 residues. Deletions cut 6 bases from V and 5 bases from J, with 26 bases between.

The chain carries TRBV19 and TRBJ2-2, with D possibly matching TRBD1 (6 bases). V lost 1 base to trimming and J lost 7 bases, with 10 bases between them. The length of the CDR3 is 14 residues. The V gene's germline CDR1 is LNHDA and CDR2 SQIVND (reference sequence). CDR3 in DNA: TGTGCCAGTAGTATAGGAGGGGGTGGCGGGGAGCTGTTTTTT. As protein: CASSIGGGGGELFF.

The genes are TRBV7-8 and TRBJ2-5; 8 nucleotides align to TRBD1. The CDR3 has 14 amino acids. In germline, CDR1 is SGHVS, CDR2 FQNEAQ. With 1 base clipped from V and 5 bases from J, the junction kept 3 bases outside the gene matches. CDR3: CASSLGTGRETQYF. The DNA of the CDR3 is TGTGCCAGCAGCTTAGGGACAGGGAGGGAGACCCAGTACTTC.

The chain links TRBV4-3 to TRBJ2-1; 11 bases align to TRBD2. The CDR3 has 17 amino acids. After removal of 0 bases from V and 8 bases from J, the junction contained 9 bases not matched to a gene. CDR1 is LGHNA and CDR2 is YSLEER in the germline V gene. As DNA, the CDR3 is TGCGCCAGCAGCCAAGATATCATAGCGGGAGGGTTCCATGAGCAGTTCTTC. Amino acids: CASSQDIIAGGFHEQFF.

The genes are TRBV4-1 and TRBJ2-5, with 10 bases matching TRBD2. V was pared by 5 bases and J by 5 bases, with 8 bases of the junction left unmatched. This CDR3 comprises 15 residues. Germline assignment: CDR1 MGHRA and CDR2 YSYEKL. The CDR3 nucleotides are TGCGCCAGCAGCTTTATAGCGGGAGGTATGGAGACCCAGTACTTC. Protein sequence: CASSFIAGGMETQYF.

This chain uses TRBV5-4 with TRBJ2-7; 8 bases match TRBD2. The CDR3 length is 15 residues. Germline V CDR1 and CDR2: SGHNT, YYREEE (reference sequence). The V gene end was trimmed by 1 base and the J gene end by 2 bases; junction bases not matched to a gene: 5. CDR3 residues: CASSLSAGGPYEQYF. CDR3 nucleotide sequence: TGTGCCAGCAGCTTGAGTGCGGGGGGCCCCTACGAGCAGTACTTC.

The V gene is TRBV21-1, the J gene TRBJ2-1; the table assigns TRBD2, which was not confirmed against the DNA. TRBV21-1 corresponds to a pseudogene. The CDR3 consists of 16 residues. CDR3 DNA sequence: TGTGCCAGCAGCAAAGCGGAGGGAGTGGACTACAATGAGCAGTTCTTC. Encoded protein: CASSKAEGVDYNEQFF.

J is TRBJ2-1 and V is TRBV6-5, with TRBD1 matching 9 bases. V lost 4 bases to trimming and J lost 12 bases; unmatched junction nucleotides: 16. The germline V gene has CDR1 MNHEY and CDR2 SVGAGI. The CDR3 contains 16 residues. CDR3 sequence: CASSLTGTGTDKGQFF. The CDR3 nucleotides are TGTGCCAGCAGTTTAACCGGGACAGGGACCGACAAAGGGCAGTTCTTC.